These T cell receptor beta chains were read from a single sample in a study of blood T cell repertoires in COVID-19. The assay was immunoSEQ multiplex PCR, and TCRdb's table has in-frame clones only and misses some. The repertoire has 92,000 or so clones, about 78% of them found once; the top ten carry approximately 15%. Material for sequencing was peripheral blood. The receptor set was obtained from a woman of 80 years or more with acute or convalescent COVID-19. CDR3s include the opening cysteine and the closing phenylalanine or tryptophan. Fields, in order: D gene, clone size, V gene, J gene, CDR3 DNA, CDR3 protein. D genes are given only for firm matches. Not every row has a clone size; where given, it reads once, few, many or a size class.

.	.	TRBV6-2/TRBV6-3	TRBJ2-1	TGTGCCAGCAGTTACTCGAGATGGGGGGGGGCTGGAAACAATGAGCAGTTCTTC	CASSYSRWGGAGNNEQFF
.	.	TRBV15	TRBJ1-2	TGTGCCACCAGCCCCGGGGGGGACTTTAAATCCTATGGCTACACCTTC	CATSPGGDFKSYGYTF
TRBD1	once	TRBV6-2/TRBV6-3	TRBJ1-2	TGTGCCAGCAGCCGGGGGACAGGAGGCTACACCTTC	CASSRGTGGYTF
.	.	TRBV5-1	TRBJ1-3	TGCGCCAGCAGCTTGGACATTCTCCCTGGAAACACCATATATTTT	CASSLDILPGNTIYF
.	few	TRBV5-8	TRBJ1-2	TGTGCCAGCGAGCGGACTAACTATGGCTACACCTTC	CASERTNYGYTF
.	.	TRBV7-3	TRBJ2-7	TGTGCCAGCAGCACGGGACACTCCTACGAGCAGTACTTC	CASSTGHSYEQYF
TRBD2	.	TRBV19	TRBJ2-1	TGTGCCAGTAGTACCATGGGAGGGAATGAGCAGTTCTTC	CASSTMGGNEQFF
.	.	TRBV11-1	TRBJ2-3	TGTGCCAGCAGCTCGCGCCTACCTACGCAGTATTTT	CASSSRLPTQYF
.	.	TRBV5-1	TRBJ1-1	TGCGCCAGCAGCTTGGGGGAAACAGGGTGGGACACTGAAGCTTTCTTT	CASSLGETGWDTEAFF
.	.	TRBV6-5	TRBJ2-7	TGTGCCAGCAAGGCAGAGGGCCCATACGAGCAGTACTTC	CASKAEGPYEQYF
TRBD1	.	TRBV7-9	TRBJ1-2	TGTGCCAGCAGCTTCCTCGACAGGGGGCAGGGGAATGGCTACACCTTC	CASSFLDRGQGNGYTF
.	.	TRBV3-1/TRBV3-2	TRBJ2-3	TGTGCCAGCAGCCTAGCACAGGGACCAGATACGCAGTATTTT	CASSLAQGPDTQYF
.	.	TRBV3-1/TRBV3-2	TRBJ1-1	TGTGCCAGCAGCCAAGGCAGGGCGAACACTGAAGCTTTCTTT	CASSQGRANTEAFF
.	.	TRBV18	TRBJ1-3	TGTGCCAGCTCACCATTTGGGCTTTCCGGAAACACCATATATTTT	CASSPFGLSGNTIYF
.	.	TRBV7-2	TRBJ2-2	TGTGCCAGCAGCTTAAATCGGTTCGAAGGGGGCGGGGAGCTGTTTTTT	CASSLNRFEGGGELFF
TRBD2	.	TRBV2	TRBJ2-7	TGTGCCAGCATCTACGGACTAGACTACGAGCAGTACTTC	CASIYGLDYEQYF
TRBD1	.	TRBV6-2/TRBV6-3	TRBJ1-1	TGTGCCAGCAGTTACGGGAAGGGGGCGTGGGACACTGAAGCTTTCTTT	CASSYGKGAWDTEAFF
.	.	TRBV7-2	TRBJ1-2	TGTGCCAGCAGCTTAGAGCAGGCAAACTATGGCTACACCTTC	CASSLEQANYGYTF
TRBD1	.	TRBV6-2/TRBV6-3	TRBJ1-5	TGTGCCAGCAGTTACGGATTCGACAGGGTTGATCAGCCCCAGCATTTT	CASSYGFDRVDQPQHF
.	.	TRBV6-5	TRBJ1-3	TGTGCCAGCAGTTACCCGGGGGCTGGAAACACCATATATTTT	CASSYPGAGNTIYF
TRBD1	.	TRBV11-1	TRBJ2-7	TGTGCCAGCAGCCGCGACAGGGACTACGAGCAGTACTTC	CASSRDRDYEQYF
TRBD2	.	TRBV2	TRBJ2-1	TGTGCCAGCAGTGAGGCGGGGGGGGCCAATGAGCAGTTCTTC	CASSEAGGANEQFF
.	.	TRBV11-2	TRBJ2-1	TGTGCCAGCAGTCCAATACGGGGGGCTAGATACAATGAGCAGTTCTTC	CASSPIRGARYNEQFF